This T cell receptor (beta chain) was sequenced during a study of T-cell memory formation after mild COVID-19. About the research overall: The two donors had largely donor-specific TCR clusters.

Regarding the study as a whole: Balance between CD4 and CD8 was seen in clones contracting day 15 to 85, and a CD4+ lean was seen in later expanders.

This CDR3 contains 14 residues. In germline, CDR1 is MNHEY, CDR2 SMNVEV (reference sequence). Trimming took off 5 bases at V and 7 bases at J, with 18 bases between the two ends. In TCRdb, the 5' RACE reads were re-called with MiXCR into one record per CDR3 protein. The data show over 25,000 distinct CDR3 sequences, with approximately 21% seen just once and approximately 1.4% held by the top ten. This clonotype has ten or more counts. What it recognizes is unknown. The sequence was obtained from an adult who had mild COVID-19 (a few samples of this study predate the infection). Cell type and time point are not known. The V and J genes are TRBV27 and TRBJ2-7; D not resolved. Source material: PBMCs or a T cell subset sorted from them (not recorded which). CDR3 coding DNA: TGTGCCAGCAGTACAGACAAGCCAGGAAAGGAGCAGTACTTC. As protein: CASSTDKPGKEQYF.